The sequence of this T cell receptor beta chain was determined in a study of shared clonotypes between healthy human individuals. Germline assignment: CDR1 LNHDA and CDR2 SQIVND (reference sequence). J lost 3 bases, V lost 3 bases, and 6 bases had no gene match. CDR3 size: 16 residues. Sequencing used immunoSEQ multiplex PCR; TCRdb keeps in-frame clones, though not all of them. The repertoire holds hundreds of thousands of clones, approximately 96% seen once, with roughly 0.1% in the top ten. Study outcomes and limitations: Among non-shared clonotypes, generation probabilities were lower than among those shared by all four donors. Naive subsets generally exceeded memory subsets in estimated richness.

Naive CD8 cells, CD45RO-negative and positively selected for CCR7, excluded terminally differentiated effector memory CD45RA+ cells. Adults of Caucasian background living in Nashville, Tennessee made up all donors. Turning to this clone: The antigen is undetermined.

The sequence derives from a woman in her twenties or thirties in good health. V and J are TRBV19 and TRBJ2-2; 8 bases align to TRBD2. Sequenced: naive CD8+ T cells sorted from blood. The CDR3 reads CASSISAGVYTGELFF. The DNA of the CDR3 is TGTGCCAGTAGTATCTCAGCGGGAGTTTACACCGGGGAGCTGTTTTTT.